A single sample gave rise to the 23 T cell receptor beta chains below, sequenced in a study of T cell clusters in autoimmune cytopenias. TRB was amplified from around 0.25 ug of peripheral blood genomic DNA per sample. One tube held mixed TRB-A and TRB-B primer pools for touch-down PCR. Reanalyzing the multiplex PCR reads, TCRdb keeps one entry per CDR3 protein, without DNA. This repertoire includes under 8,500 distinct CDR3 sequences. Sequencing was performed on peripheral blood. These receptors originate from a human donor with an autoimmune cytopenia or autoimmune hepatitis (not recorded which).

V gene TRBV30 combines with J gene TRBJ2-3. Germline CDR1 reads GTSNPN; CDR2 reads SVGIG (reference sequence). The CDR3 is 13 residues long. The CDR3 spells CAWSGKGTDTQYF. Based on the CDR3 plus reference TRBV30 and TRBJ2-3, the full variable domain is SQTIHQWPATLVQPVGSPLSLECTVEGTSNPNLYWYRQAAGRGLQLLFYSVGIGQISSEVPQNLSASRPQDRQFILSSKKLLLSDSGFYLCAWSGKGTDTQYFGPGTRLTVL.

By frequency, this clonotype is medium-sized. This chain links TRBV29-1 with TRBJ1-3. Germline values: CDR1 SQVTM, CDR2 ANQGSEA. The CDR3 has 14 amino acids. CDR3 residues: CSVGPPQNRNTIYF.

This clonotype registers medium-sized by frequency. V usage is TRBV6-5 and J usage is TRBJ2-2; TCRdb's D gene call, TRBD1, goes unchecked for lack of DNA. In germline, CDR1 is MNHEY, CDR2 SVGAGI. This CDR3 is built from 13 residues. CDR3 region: CASRPQGPGELFF.

The chain's CDR3 is CASSPPATGAREGNIQYF. The chain couples TRBV18 to TRBJ2-4; without DNA, the TCRdb call of TRBD1 cannot be checked. The CDR3 is made up of 18 amino acids. Germline V lookup: CDR1 KGHSH, CDR2 LQKENI.

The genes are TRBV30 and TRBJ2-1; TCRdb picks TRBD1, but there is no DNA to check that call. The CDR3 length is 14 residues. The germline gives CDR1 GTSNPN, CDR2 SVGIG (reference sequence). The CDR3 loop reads CAWSRDGGGNEQFF.

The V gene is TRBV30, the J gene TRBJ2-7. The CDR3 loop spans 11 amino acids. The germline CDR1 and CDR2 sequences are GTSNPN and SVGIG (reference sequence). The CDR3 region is CAWRLRGEQYF.

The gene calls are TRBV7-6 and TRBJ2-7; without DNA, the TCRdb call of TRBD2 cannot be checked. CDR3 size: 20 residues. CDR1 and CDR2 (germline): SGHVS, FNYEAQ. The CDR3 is CASSIMPRGSRLAGNYEQYF.

The CDR3 loop is CASRGQGAPAEAFF. The chain links TRBV19 to TRBJ1-1; TCRdb proposes TRBD1, but this gene call is untestable without DNA. CDR3 length equals 14 residues. The germline V gene encodes CDR1 LNHDA and CDR2 SQIVND (reference sequence).

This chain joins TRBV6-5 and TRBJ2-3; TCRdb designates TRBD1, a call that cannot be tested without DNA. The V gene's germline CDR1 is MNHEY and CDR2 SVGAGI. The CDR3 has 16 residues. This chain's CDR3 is CASSEQAGWGTDTQYF.

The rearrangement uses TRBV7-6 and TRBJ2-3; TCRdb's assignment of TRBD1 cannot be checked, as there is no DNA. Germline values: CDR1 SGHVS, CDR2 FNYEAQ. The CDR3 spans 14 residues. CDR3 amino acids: CASSLGGQLDTQYF.

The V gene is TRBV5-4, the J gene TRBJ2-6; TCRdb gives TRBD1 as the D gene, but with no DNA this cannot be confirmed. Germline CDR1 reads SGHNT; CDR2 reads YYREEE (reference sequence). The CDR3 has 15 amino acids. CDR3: CASKVQGPGANVLTF. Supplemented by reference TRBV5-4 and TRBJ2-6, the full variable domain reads ETGVTQSPTHLIKTRGQQVTLRCSSQSGHNTVSWYQQALGQGPQFIFQYYREEENGRGNFPPRFSGLQFPNYSSELNVNALELDDSALYLCASKVQGPGANVLTFGAGSRLTVL.

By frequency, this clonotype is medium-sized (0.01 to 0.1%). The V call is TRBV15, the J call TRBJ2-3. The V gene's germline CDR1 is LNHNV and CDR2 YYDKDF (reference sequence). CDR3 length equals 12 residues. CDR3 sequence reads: CATSRVRDTQYF.

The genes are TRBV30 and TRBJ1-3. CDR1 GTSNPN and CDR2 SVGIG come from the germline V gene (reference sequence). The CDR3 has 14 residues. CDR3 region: CAWSVGTGENTIYF.

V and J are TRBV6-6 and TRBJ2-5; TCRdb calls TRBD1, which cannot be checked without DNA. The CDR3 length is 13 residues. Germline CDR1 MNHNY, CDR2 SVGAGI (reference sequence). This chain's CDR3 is CASSYGGQETQYF.

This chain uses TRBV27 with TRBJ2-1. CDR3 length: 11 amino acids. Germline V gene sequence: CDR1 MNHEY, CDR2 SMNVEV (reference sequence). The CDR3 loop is CASSGKHEQFF.

The CDR3 loop reads CASSRSSDRGSREQFF. The V gene is TRBV5-6, the J gene TRBJ2-1; the TCRdb D gene call, TRBD1, has no DNA to confirm it. The CDR3 covers 16 residues. Looked up from germline, CDR1 is SGHDT and CDR2 is YYEEEE.

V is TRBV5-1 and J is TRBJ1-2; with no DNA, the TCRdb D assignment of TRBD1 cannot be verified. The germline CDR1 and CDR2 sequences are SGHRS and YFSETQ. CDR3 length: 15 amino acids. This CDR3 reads CASSPRTGSNYGYTF.

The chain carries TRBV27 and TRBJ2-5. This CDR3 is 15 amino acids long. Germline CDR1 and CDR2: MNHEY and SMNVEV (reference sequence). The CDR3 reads CASSFGIVGQETQYF.

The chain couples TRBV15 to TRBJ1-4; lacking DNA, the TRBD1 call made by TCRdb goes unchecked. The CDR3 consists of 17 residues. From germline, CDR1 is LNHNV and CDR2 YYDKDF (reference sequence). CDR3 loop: CATSRVRQLTTNEKLFF.

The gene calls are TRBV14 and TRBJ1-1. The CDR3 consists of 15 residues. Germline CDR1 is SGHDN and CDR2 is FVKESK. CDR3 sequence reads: CASSHLQSNLAEAFF.

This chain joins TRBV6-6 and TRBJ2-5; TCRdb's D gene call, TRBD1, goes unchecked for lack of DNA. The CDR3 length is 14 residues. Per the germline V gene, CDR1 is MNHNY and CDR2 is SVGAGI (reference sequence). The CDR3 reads CASSRTLRVETQYF.

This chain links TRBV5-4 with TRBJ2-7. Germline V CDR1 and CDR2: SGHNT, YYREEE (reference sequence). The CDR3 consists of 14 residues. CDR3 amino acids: CASSLLHSSYEQYF.

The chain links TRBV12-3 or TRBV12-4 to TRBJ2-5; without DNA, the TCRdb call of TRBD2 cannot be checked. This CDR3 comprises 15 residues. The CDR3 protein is CASRPGTSGEETQYF.